What follows is one T cell receptor (beta chain) and its context. Its specificity is unknown. The germline V gene has CDR1 KGHSH and CDR2 LQKENI. The CDR3 is made up of 16 amino acids. Trimming took 6 bases from V and 3 from J, leaving 18 bases between them. The table came from immunoSEQ multiplex PCR; TCRdb's copy has only in-frame clones and leaves some out. Of tens of thousands of clones in the sample, just under 75% were seen once. The entry originates in a study of OX40 agonist ivuxolimab in advanced cancers. Overall study results and limits: Several nonresponders also turned out to have low normalized T-cell clonal expansion. There were, on average, more expanded clones in CD8+ T cells than in CD4+.

This TCR derives from an adult with an advanced solid tumor such as melanoma, head and neck, liver or kidney cancer. The gene calls are TRBV18 and TRBJ2-1, with TRBD1 as a possible D gene (6 bases). The material sequenced was CD4+ or CD8+ T cells sorted from blood, taken in a trial of the OX40 agonist ivuxolimab. In nucleotides, the CDR3 is TGTGCCAGCTCCCCTCACGGGGACACATACTACAATGAGCAGTTCTTC. Residues: CASSPHGDTYYNEQFF.